This TCR beta chain was profiled in a study of blood T cell repertoires in COVID-19. Method: immunoSEQ multiplex PCR; TCRdb's copy keeps in-frame clones and lacks some. The table includes approximately 120,000 clones, about 83% detected once. This receptor was taken from a human donor in a cohort sampled during active COVID-19. Sequenced sample: peripheral blood.

As DNA, the CDR3 is TGCGCCAGCAGCTTGTTTTCGTCCACTGAGACCCAGTACTTC. This translates into CASSLFSSTETQYF. V usage is TRBV5-1 and J usage is TRBJ2-5; D gene uncertain. CDR3 length: 14 amino acids. Germline V lookup: CDR1 SGHRS, CDR2 YFSETQ. V dropped 1 base and J dropped 5 bases, with 12 bases sitting between them.